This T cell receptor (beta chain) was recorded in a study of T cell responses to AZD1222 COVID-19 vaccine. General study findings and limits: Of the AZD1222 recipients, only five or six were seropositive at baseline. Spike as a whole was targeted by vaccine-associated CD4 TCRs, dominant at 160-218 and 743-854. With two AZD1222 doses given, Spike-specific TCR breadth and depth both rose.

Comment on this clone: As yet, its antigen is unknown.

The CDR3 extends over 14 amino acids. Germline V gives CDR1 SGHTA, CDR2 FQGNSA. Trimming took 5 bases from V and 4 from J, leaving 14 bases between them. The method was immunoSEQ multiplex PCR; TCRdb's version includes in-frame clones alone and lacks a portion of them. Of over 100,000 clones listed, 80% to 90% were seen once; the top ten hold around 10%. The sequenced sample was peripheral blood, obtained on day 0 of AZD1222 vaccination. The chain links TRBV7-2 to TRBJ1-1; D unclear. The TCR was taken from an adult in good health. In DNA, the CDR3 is TGTGCCAGCAGCCTCTTTGGGCTTGGCACTGAAGCTTTCTTT. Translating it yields CASSLFGLGTEAFF.